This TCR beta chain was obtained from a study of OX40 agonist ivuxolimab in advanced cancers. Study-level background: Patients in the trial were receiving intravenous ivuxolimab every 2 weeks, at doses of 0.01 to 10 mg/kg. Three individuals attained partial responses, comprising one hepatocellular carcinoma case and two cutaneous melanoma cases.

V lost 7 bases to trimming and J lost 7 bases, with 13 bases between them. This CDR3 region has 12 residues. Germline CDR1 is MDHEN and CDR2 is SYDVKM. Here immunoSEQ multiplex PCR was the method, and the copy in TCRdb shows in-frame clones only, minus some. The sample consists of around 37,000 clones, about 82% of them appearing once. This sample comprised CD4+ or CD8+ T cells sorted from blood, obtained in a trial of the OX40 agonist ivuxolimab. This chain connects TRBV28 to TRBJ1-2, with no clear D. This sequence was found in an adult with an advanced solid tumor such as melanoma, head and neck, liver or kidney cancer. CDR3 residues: CASNLSPGGYTF. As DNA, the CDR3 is TGTGCCAGCAACCTTTCCCCTGGTGGCTACACCTTC.